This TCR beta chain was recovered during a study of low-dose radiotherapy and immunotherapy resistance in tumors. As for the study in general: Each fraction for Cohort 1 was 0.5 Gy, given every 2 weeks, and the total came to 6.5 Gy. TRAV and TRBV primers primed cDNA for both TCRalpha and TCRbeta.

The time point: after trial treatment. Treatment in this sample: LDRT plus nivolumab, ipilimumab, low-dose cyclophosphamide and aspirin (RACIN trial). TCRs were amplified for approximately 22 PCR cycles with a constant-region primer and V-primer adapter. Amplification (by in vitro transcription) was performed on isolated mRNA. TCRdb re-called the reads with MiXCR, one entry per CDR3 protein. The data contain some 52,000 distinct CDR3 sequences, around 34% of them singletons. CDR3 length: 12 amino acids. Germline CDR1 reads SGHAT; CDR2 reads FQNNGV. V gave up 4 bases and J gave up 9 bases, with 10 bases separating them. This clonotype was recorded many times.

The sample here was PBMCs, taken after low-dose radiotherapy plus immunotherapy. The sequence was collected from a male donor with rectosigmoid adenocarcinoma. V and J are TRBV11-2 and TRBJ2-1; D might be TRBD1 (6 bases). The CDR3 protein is CASSSRGREQFF. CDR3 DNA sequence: TGTGCCAGCAGCTCCAGGGGTCGTGAGCAGTTCTTC.